This is a list of T cell receptor beta chains from one sample in a study of cytomegalovirus exposure and HLA in healthy donors. TCRdb keeps only in-frame clones here, not all; method: immunoSEQ multiplex PCR. The sample gives roughly 150,000 clones, over 70% of which show up once; about 5.2% is in the top ten. Sequencing was performed on PBMCs. Source of these receptors: a man under 40 in good health and CMV-seropositive. Both conserved end residues are trimmed from each CDR3.

J gene,V gene,CDR3 protein
TRBJ1-2,TRBV27,ASSDRTYGYT
TRBJ1-2,TRBV19,ASSMGQRANGYT
TRBJ1-2,TRBV2,ASSPYLDRAGGYT
TRBJ2-3,TRBV19,ASSRTSGGAVDTQY
TRBJ2-5,TRBV7-9,ASSSSGQFQETQY
TRBJ2-2,TRBV4-2,ASSQDRDYRNTGELF
TRBJ2-2,TRBV11-2,ASSPRLAGVPGELF
TRBJ2-7,TRBV5-1,ASSLELVGREQY
TRBJ2-7,TRBV4-1,ASSQGPTSGRYYEQY
TRBJ1-2,TRBV11-2,ASSLDRNYGYT
TRBJ2-1,TRBV11-2,ASSFGGDEQF
TRBJ1-1,TRBV29-1,SVGVVGGNTEAF
TRBJ1-5,TRBV9,ASSETGVSNQPQH
TRBJ2-5,TRBV5-1,ASRHRGGQETQY
TRBJ2-7,TRBV5-1,ASSPTAYEQY
TRBJ2-1,TRBV7-2,ASRVAGVVEQF
TRBJ2-3,TRBV28,ASSFSLAGPRGDTQY
TRBJ1-4,TRBV7-9,ASSLRTTGANEKLF
TRBJ2-1,TRBV11-2,ASSLLSGRSSYNEQF